This TCR beta chain was sequenced for a study of T-cell reconstitution after alpha-beta-depleted transplantation in children. Study-level points and caveats: After one year, T-cell counts and TCRbeta diversity mostly came from new T cells. About two months after transplant, alpha-beta T cells reportedly came from several hundred expanded graft clones. Recipient T cells and thymic progenitors that survived gave rise to the high TCRbeta diversity observed at day 60 in some patients.

As it was prepared, the TCRbeta library received unique molecular identifiers. TCRdb itself ran the PCR reads through MiXCR, one entry per CDR3 protein. Of about 640,000 distinct CDR3 sequences in the sample, 13% were seen once. This CDR3 is 16 amino acids long. This clonotype has a count of ten or more. Its antigen is not known. Sequenced here: PBMCs, mostly from graft donor cells, sampled 360 days after TCRalphabeta/CD19-depleted stem cell transplant. This chain links TRBV21-1 with TRBJ2-3; the table's D call TRBD1 went unverified against the DNA. TRBV21-1 is described as a pseudogene. The TCR comes from a male patient aged 10 to 17 who had a stem cell transplant for acute myeloid leukemia, so the T cells may come from the graft donor. The CDR3 DNA follows: TGTGCCAGCAGCTCGGGCCGAAGGGGGGGGACAGATACGCAGTATTTT. It is translated as CASSSGRRGGTDTQYF.